This entry features one T cell receptor beta chain sequence. Sequencing was performed with immunoSEQ multiplex PCR; in TCRdb, only in-frame clones are kept and a portion is missing. The sample holds roughly 490,000 clones; approximately 80% are singletons and the top ten take 10% to 15%. The sample is drawn from a study of shared clonotypes between healthy human individuals. V lost 2 bases and J 5 bases, leaving 9 bases between the germline ends. CDR1 and CDR2 (germline): LGHNT, FRNRAP. The CDR3 spans 13 residues. Specimen: PBMCs. The sequence was collected from a woman aged 40 to 49 in good health. Some clones in this sample may be carry-over from other donors' samples. This chain joins TRBV12-5 and TRBJ1-1, with D maybe TRBD1 (5 bases). The CDR3 nucleotides are TGTGCTAGTGGTTTGTCCGGACATACTGAAGCTTTCTTT. It is translated as CASGLSGHTEAFF.